The 30 T cell receptor beta chains in this list originate from one sample, sequenced in a study of cytomegalovirus exposure and HLA in healthy donors. Assay: immunoSEQ multiplex PCR; the TCRdb copy retains only in-frame clones and omits some. The data contain 250,000 to 400,000 clones, about 85% of them singletons. Input material: PBMCs. These receptors were taken from a woman in her 30s in good health and CMV-seropositive.

The CDR3 here is CASRPGAGAGEQYF. The CDR3 bases are TGTGCCAGCCGTCCAGGGGCGGGAGCGGGCGAGCAGTACTTC. This chain uses TRBV7-2 with TRBJ2-7, with a possible D match to TRBD2 (7 bases). Trimming cost V 8 bases and J 6 bases, with 20 bases left between them. The V gene's germline CDR1 is SGHTA and CDR2 FQGNSA. This CDR3 has 14 residues. Filled out from reference TRBV7-2 and TRBJ2-7, the complete variable domain reads GAGVSQSPSNKVTEKGKDVELRCDPISGHTALYWYRQSLGQGLEFLIYFQGNSAPDKSGLPSDRFSAERTGGSVSTLTIQRTQQEDSAVYLCASRPGAGAGEQYFGPGTRLTVT.

This chain joins TRBV28 and TRBJ1-2, with TRBD1 as a possible D gene (5 bases). The ends were cut back, 5 bases at V and 0 bases at J, with 22 bases in the middle. In germline, CDR1 is MDHEN, CDR2 SYDVKM. CDR3 length equals 18 residues. The CDR3 loop is CASSPSTDSALTNYGYTF. The CDR3 DNA sequence: TGTGCCAGCAGTCCCTCGACCGACAGTGCTCTGACTAACTATGGCTACACCTTC.

This sequence joins TRBV19 and TRBJ2-3, with unresolved D. Germline V gene lookup returns CDR1 LNHDA and CDR2 SQIVND (reference sequence). This CDR3 is 14 amino acids long. The V end was cut by 7 bases, the J end by 2 bases, with 13 bases between. The CDR3 reads CASMQSVHTDTQYF. CDR3 nucleotides: TGTGCCAGTATGCAAAGCGTCCACACAGATACGCAGTATTTT.

The rearrangement uses TRBV13 and TRBJ2-1; 8 nucleotides line up with TRBD2. Trimming removed 3 bases from V and 8 bases from J; junction bases left unmatched: 9. From germline, CDR1 is PRHDT and CDR2 FYEKMQ (reference sequence). CDR3 length: 15 residues. The CDR3 region is CASSFPRGGWDEQFF. Here the CDR3 DNA reads TGTGCCAGCAGCTTTCCCCGGGGGGGCTGGGATGAGCAGTTCTTC. The variable domain in full, completed from reference TRBV13 and TRBJ2-1, reads AAGVIQSPRHLIKEKRETATLKCYPIPRHDTVYWYQQGPGQDPQFLISFYEKMQSDKGSIPDRFSAQQFSDYHSELNMSSLELGDSALYFCASSFPRGGWDEQFFGPGTRLTVL.

The chain recombines TRBV5-4 with TRBJ2-2, with 9 positions matching TRBD1. CDR3 length: 17 residues. The V and J ends lost 4 bases and 6 bases, in that order; junction bases with no gene match: 13. The germline V gene encodes CDR1 SGHNT and CDR2 YYREEE (reference sequence). CDR3 DNA sequence: TGTGCCAGCAGCGATCCTCACAGGGGGCAGGCGGCCGGGGAGCTGTTTTTT. Translated: CASSDPHRGQAAGELFF.

This clone was counted a single time. V is TRBV27 and J is TRBJ1-5; 9 positions agree with TRBD1. Losses at the gene ends were 7 bases for V and 7 bases for J; bases not matched to a gene: 5. The CDR3 length is 13 residues. Germline lookup yields CDR1 MNHEY and CDR2 SMNVEV (reference sequence). The CDR3 bases are TGTGCCAGCAAGGGACAGGGTGCCCAGCCCCAGCATTTT. This codes for CASKGQGAQPQHF.

This chain joins TRBV19 and TRBJ2-1, with D perhaps being TRBD1 or TRBD2 (7 bases each). Germline V gene sequence: CDR1 LNHDA, CDR2 SQIVND (reference sequence). The ends were cut back, 5 bases at V and 8 bases at J, with 13 bases in the middle. CDR3 size: 13 residues. CDR3 residues: CASSVSGGDEQFF. The CDR3 region has the DNA TGTGCCAGTAGTGTGTCAGGGGGGGATGAGCAGTTCTTC.

The rearrangement joins TRBV23-1 to TRBJ2-7, with D perhaps matching TRBD1 (6 bases). TRBV23-1 is placed among ORFs of uncertain function. Trimming shortened V by 6 bases and J by 0 bases, and 12 bases separated the two germline ends. CDR3 length: 14 amino acids. This CDR3 is CASSRQGTSYEQYF. CDR3 DNA: TGCGCCAGCAGCCGCCAGGGGACCTCCTACGAGCAGTACTTC.

J is TRBJ2-6 and V is TRBV9; 10 bases line up with TRBD2. This CDR3 spans 20 amino acids. V lost 0 bases, J lost 3 bases, and 12 bases stayed unmatched. Looked up from germline, CDR1 is SGDLS and CDR2 is YYNGEE. CDR3 residues: CASSVEESLAGVDGANVLTF. CDR3 DNA: TGTGCCAGCAGCGTAGAAGAAAGCCTAGCGGGAGTGGATGGGGCCAACGTCCTGACTTTC.

CDR3 sequence (DNA): TGTGCCAGCAGCCGCGGGACAGGTTTGGAAAAACTGTTTTTT. The encoded protein is CASSRGTGLEKLFF. V and J are TRBV6-6 and TRBJ1-4, with 8 nucleotides matching TRBD1. This CDR3 region has 14 residues. In germline, CDR1 is MNHNY, CDR2 SVGAGI (reference sequence). V shed 6 bases and J 8 bases; nucleotides not matched to a gene: 8.

The chain uses TRBV18 and TRBJ1-1, with D hard to call. The germline V gene has CDR1 KGHSH and CDR2 LQKENI. The CDR3 covers 15 residues. V was trimmed by 2 bases and J by 6 bases, leaving 16 bases between them. CDR3 DNA sequence: TGTGCCAGCTCACCAAAGCAGGCCATTGGCTCTGAAGCTTTCTTT. Encoded protein: CASSPKQAIGSEAFF.

As concerns this clone: The sample holds other DNA sequences that translate to the same CDR3. This sequence joins TRBV5-1 and TRBJ1-2, with TRBD1 matching over 7 bases. V lost 0 bases, J lost 4 bases, and 3 bases stayed unmatched. Germline values: CDR1 SGHRS, CDR2 YFSETQ. The CDR3 has 14 residues. This CDR3 is CASSLGQGGYGYTF. The CDR3 region has the DNA TGCGCCAGCAGCTTGGGACAGGGTGGCTATGGCTACACCTTC.

This clone appeared once. The chain's CDR3 is CASSKLALSTDTQYF. Written as DNA, the CDR3 is TGTGCCAGCAGCAAACTAGCGCTCAGCACAGATACGCAGTATTTT. This chain connects TRBV9 to TRBJ2-3; 7 bases line up with TRBD2. Germline V gene data show CDR1 as SGDLS and CDR2 as YYNGEE. V lost 4 bases, J lost 0 bases, and 5 bases stayed unmatched. The CDR3 loop spans 15 amino acids. The whole variable domain, remainder taken from reference TRBV9 and TRBJ2-3, is DSGVTQTPKHLITATGQRVTLRCSPRSGDLSVYWYQQSLDQGLQFLIQYYNGEERAKGNILERFSAQQFPDLHSELNLSSLELGDSALYFCASSKLALSTDTQYFGPGTRLTVL.

The chain couples TRBV9 to TRBJ2-5; TRBD2 agrees at 10 bases. CDR1 and CDR2 from the germline V gene are SGDLS and YYNGEE. The CDR3 has 16 residues. After removal of 0 bases from V and 4 bases from J, the junction contained 6 bases not matched to a gene. The CDR3 sequence: CASSVGLAGEGETQYF. In DNA form, the CDR3 reads TGTGCCAGCAGCGTAGGGCTAGCGGGAGAGGGAGAGACCCAGTACTTC.

In this sample, this clone turned up a few times. The CDR3 spells CATCLGGGTEAFF. In nucleotides, the CDR3 is TGTGCCACCTGTCTCGGAGGGGGCACTGAAGCTTTCTTT. The chain has TRBV19 and TRBJ1-1; a weak D match, TRBD1 (6 bases). The CDR3 consists of 13 residues. Looked up from germline, CDR1 is LNHDA and CDR2 is SQIVND (reference sequence). The V gene lost 10 bases and the J gene lost 4 bases, with 16 bases spanning the gap.

V is TRBV6-1 and J is TRBJ1-4; D perhaps matches TRBD1 (5 bases). This CDR3 spans 14 amino acids. Germline CDR1 reads MNHNS; CDR2 reads SASEGT. V dropped 5 bases and J dropped 7 bases, with 14 bases sitting between them. As DNA, the CDR3 is TGTGCCAGCAGTCAGGGTAAGGGGAGTGAAAAACTGTTTTTT. This gives the protein CASSQGKGSEKLFF.

V gene TRBV27 combines with J gene TRBJ1-4, with 10 bases matching TRBD1. Germline lookup yields CDR1 MNHEY and CDR2 SMNVEV (reference sequence). J was trimmed by 7 bases and V by 5 bases; bases with no gene match: 10. CDR3 length: 16 amino acids. The CDR3 sequence is CASSHADRGRFEKLFF. CDR3 DNA: TGTGCCAGCAGTCATGCAGACAGGGGGCGGTTTGAAAAACTGTTTTTT.

J is TRBJ1-2 and V is TRBV6-1; 9 bases fit TRBD1. V gave up 6 bases and J gave up 4 bases; unmatched junction bases: 0. The germline gives CDR1 MNHNS, CDR2 SASEGT. The CDR3 is made up of 12 amino acids. The CDR3 DNA reads TGTGCCAGCAGGGACAGGGGCTATGGCTACACCTTC. This sequence encodes CASRDRGYGYTF.

J is TRBJ2-2 and V is TRBV9, with 9 bases fitting TRBD2. The germline CDR1 and CDR2 sequences are SGDLS and YYNGEE. CDR3 length: 15 residues. Trimming cost V 5 bases and J 0 bases; bases outside gene matches: 2. In nucleotides, the CDR3 is TGTGCCAGCAGGAGCGGGGGGTCGAACACCGGGGAGCTGTTTTTT. It translates to CASRSGGSNTGELFF.

V usage is TRBV2 and J usage is TRBJ2-3; 7 nucleotides line up with TRBD2. V dropped 6 bases and J dropped 1; count of bases not matched to a gene: 7. Germline CDR1 SNHLY, CDR2 FYNNEI. There are 15 residues in the CDR3. The CDR3 bases are TGTGCCAGCAGCGGGACTATCCGAGGCACAGATACGCAGTATTTT. It is translated as CASSGTIRGTDTQYF.

V is TRBV4-1 and J is TRBJ1-4; D unresolved. Germline CDR1 is MGHRA and CDR2 is YSYEKL. The germline V and J ends were trimmed by 1 base and 4 bases, with 16 bases remaining between them. This CDR3 contains 17 residues. The CDR3 DNA reads as TGCGCCAGCAGCCAAGTGTCGGGTAGCACGGGTAATGAAAAACTGTTTTTT. Translated: CASSQVSGSTGNEKLFF.

The CDR3 DNA is TGTGCCAGCACCCACCGTGTAGCGGGGGTCACCGGGGAGCTGTTTTTT. Its translation is CASTHRVAGVTGELFF. J is TRBJ2-2 and V is TRBV27, with 9 bases that match TRBD2. This CDR3 contains 16 residues. Germline CDR1 reads MNHEY; CDR2 reads SMNVEV (reference sequence). After removal of 7 bases from V and 4 bases from J, the junction contained 10 bases not matched to a gene.

The chain recombines TRBV18 with TRBJ1-1, with D maybe TRBD1 (6 bases). V lost 3 bases and J 1 base, leaving 18 bases between the germline ends. Germline V gene sequence: CDR1 KGHSH, CDR2 LQKENI. CDR3 length equals 17 residues. This CDR3 is CASSPRSWGAGNTEAFF. Written as DNA, the CDR3 is TGTGCCAGCTCACCTAGATCCTGGGGGGCGGGGAACACTGAAGCTTTCTTT.

Written as DNA, the CDR3 is TGTGCCAGCGAAACAGCCCGACAGGGTCGGGATGAGCAGTTCTTC. Its translation: CASETARQGRDEQFF. The chain is built from TRBV6-6 and TRBJ2-1, with 7 bases that match TRBD1. CDR3 length: 15 amino acids. After removal of 8 bases from V and 8 bases from J, the junction contained 15 bases not matched to a gene. Germline lookup yields CDR1 MNHNY and CDR2 SVGAGI (reference sequence).

The sample holds a few counts of this clone. The chain uses TRBV6-4 and TRBJ2-1; D remains unclear. Germline CDR1 MRHNA, CDR2 SNTAGT. The CDR3 extends over 13 amino acids. Trimming left V 8 bases short and J 6 bases short, with 14 bases between. The CDR3 nucleotides read TGTGCCAGCGCCCCCGCCCCTTCCAATGAGCAGTTCTTC. This gives the protein CASAPAPSNEQFF.

V gene TRBV9 combines with J gene TRBJ1-6; TRBD1 agrees at 9 bases. The CDR3 has 16 residues. V lost 1 base to trimming and J lost 10 bases; unmatched junction nucleotides: 9. Germline V CDR1 and CDR2: SGDLS, YYNGEE. The CDR3 DNA sequence: TGTGCCAGCAGCGTAACCCCCGGGACAGGGACGTCACCCCTCCACTTT. Protein product: CASSVTPGTGTSPLHF.

This clone was seen a handful of times. This sequence joins TRBV28 and TRBJ1-2; 7 nucleotides match TRBD1. Germline CDR1 MDHEN, CDR2 SYDVKM. V lost 5 bases to trimming and J lost 2 bases; unmatched junction nucleotides: 5. The CDR3 sequence is 14 residues long. The CDR3 protein is CASSARGANYGYTF. The CDR3 coding sequence is TGTGCCAGCAGTGCCAGGGGGGCCAACTATGGCTACACCTTC.

This rearrangement joins TRBV7-2 to TRBJ2-6; possibly TRBD1 or TRBD2 for D (5 bases each). The CDR3 is 16 residues long. Germline V gene data show CDR1 as SGHTA and CDR2 as FQGNSA. Trimming pared 1 base from V and 2 bases from J, leaving 9 bases between. CDR3 sequence (DNA): TGTGCCAGCAGCTTAGTCCGGGACGCTGGGGCCAACGTCCTGACTTTC. Translated: CASSLVRDAGANVLTF.

The chain is built from TRBV29-1 and TRBJ2-5; 14 bases are shared with TRBD2. Losses at the gene ends were 7 bases for V and 5 bases for J; bases not matched to a gene: 9. CDR1 is SQVTM, CDR2 ANQGSEA, per germline. This CDR3 has 15 residues. CDR3 DNA: TGCAGCGCCGATGCGACTAGCGGGGGGGCGGAGACCCAGTACTTC. It translates to CSADATSGGAETQYF.

The chain links TRBV6-6 to TRBJ1-2; no definite D call. Germline assignment: CDR1 MNHNY and CDR2 SVGAGI (reference sequence). Deletions cut 0 bases from V and 7 bases from J, with 15 bases between. This CDR3 spans 15 amino acids. The CDR3 sequence: CASSYSILGFGGYTF. The CDR3, as DNA: TGTGCCAGCAGTTACTCGATCTTGGGTTTTGGTGGCTACACCTTC.